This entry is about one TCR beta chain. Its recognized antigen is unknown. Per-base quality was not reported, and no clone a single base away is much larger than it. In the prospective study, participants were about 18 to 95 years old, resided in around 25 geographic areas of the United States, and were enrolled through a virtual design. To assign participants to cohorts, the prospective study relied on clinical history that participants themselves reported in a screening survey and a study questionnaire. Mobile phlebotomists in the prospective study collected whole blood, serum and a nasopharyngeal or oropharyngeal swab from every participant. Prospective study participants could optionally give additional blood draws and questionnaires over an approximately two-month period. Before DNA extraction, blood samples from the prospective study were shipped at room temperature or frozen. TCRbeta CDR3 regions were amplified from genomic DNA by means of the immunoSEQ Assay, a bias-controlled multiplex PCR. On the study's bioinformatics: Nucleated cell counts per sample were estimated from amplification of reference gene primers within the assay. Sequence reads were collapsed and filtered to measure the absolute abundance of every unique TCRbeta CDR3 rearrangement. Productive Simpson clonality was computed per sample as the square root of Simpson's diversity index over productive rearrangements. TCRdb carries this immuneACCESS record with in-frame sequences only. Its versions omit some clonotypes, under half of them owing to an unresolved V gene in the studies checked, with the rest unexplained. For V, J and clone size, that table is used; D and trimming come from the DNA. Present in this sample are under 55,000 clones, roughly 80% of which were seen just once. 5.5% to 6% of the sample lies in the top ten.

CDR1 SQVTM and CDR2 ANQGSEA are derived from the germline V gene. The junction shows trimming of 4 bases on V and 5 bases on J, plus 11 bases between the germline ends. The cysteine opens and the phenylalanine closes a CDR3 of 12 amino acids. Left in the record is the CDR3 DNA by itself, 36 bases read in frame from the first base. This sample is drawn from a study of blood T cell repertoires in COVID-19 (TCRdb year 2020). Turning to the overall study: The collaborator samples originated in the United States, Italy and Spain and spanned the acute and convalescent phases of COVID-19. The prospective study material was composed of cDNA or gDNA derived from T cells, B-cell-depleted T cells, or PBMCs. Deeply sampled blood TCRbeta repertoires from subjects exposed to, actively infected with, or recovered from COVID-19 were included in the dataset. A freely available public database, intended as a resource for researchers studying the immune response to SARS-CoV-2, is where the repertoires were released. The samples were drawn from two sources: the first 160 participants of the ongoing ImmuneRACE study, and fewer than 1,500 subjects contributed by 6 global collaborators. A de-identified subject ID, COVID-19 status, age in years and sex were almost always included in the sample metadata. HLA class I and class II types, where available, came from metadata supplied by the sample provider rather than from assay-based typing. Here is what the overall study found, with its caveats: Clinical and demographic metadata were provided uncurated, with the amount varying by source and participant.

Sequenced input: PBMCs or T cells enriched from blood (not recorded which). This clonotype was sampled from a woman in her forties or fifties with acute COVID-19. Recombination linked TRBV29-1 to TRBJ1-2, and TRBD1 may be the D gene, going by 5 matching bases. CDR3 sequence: CSVGGGEYGYTF. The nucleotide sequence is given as TGCAGCGTTGGCGGGGGAGAATATGGCTACACCTTC.